This T cell receptor beta chain was captured in a study of blood T cell repertoires in COVID-19. About the research overall: Samples representing acute and convalescent COVID-19 were sourced from the United States, Italy and Spain.

The Seattle site enrolled patients during active infection and followed them longitudinally. Source study methods: Reference gene primer amplification in the assay estimated nucleated cell counts. TCRdb's copy holds only in-frame clones and misses some; the assay was immunoSEQ multiplex PCR. Clone size and V and J calls were adopted from that table, with D and trimming inferred from the DNA. The table includes approximately 200,000 clones, roughly 83% detected once. The germline V gene has CDR1 SGHTA and CDR2 FQGTGA. With 1 base clipped from V and 7 bases from J, the junction kept 8 bases outside the gene matches. CDR3 length equals 16 residues.

The receptor was isolated from a woman in her thirties or forties with COVID-19, enrolled during active disease. What was sequenced was peripheral blood. This rearrangement joins TRBV7-3 to TRBJ2-1, with TRBD2 identical over 9 bases. CDR3 sequence (DNA): TGTGCCAGCAGCTTAAACGGAGCGGGGGGTCTTAATGAGCAGTTCTTC. Translating gives CASSLNGAGGLNEQFF.